This passage covers 25 T cell receptor beta chains from one sample sequenced in a study of T cells in Graves' hyperthyroidism and ophthalmopathy (dated by TCRdb to the late 2010s). The library was obtained by multiplex PCR. TCRdb shows the sequencer as Illumina HiSeq 2000. The TCR beta CDR3 regions were amplified from the RNA transcripts. For the first round of RT-PCR on the TCR CDR3, the HTBI primer set was used together with the Qiagen OneStep RT-PCR kit. TCRdb reran the public reads through fastp at Q25 and MiXCR, keeping productive beta chains. Each entry is one CDR3 protein sequence, shown with its most common DNA and genes. For this sample the table gives approximately 400,000 distinct CDR3 sequences, of which about 25% were detected only once. The top ten hold about 70% of the sample. The sequencing input was blood. These receptors originate from a man in his fifties or sixties with Graves' hyperthyroidism.

This clonotype has just a few counts. The chain couples TRBV10-2 to TRBJ2-3, with TRBD2 identical over 9 bases. Germline V gene data show CDR1 as WSHSY and CDR2 as SAAADI. The CDR3 runs to 16 residues. Losses at the gene ends were 7 bases for V and 5 bases for J; bases not matched to a gene: 13. The CDR3: CASTPMRAGGQDTQYF. The CDR3 DNA sequence: TGCGCCAGCACTCCCATGAGGGCGGGAGGGCAAGATACGCAGTATTTT.

The chain combines TRBV11-3 with TRBJ2-4, with D tentatively TRBD2 (6 bases). V lost 3 bases to trimming and J lost 1 base, with 7 bases between them. The CDR3 has 14 amino acids. Germline assignment: CDR1 SGHNT and CDR2 YENEEA. CDR3 amino acids: CASSFAGAKNIQYF. CDR3 coding DNA: TGTGCCAGCAGCTTCGCGGGGGCCAAAAACATTCAGTACTTC.

This clonotype was seen a few times. The chain combines TRBV19 with TRBJ2-7; 10 bases agree with TRBD2. Per germline, CDR1 LNHDA and CDR2 SQIVND (reference sequence). V dropped 6 bases and J dropped 6; count of bases not matched to a gene: 8. CDR3 length: 14 residues. CDR3 sequence reads: CASRTSGRVGEQYF. For the CDR3, the DNA is TGTGCCAGTAGGACCAGCGGGAGGGTTGGCGAGCAGTACTTC.

This clonotype occurred a few times. The chain has TRBV3-1 and TRBJ2-7; 9 nucleotides align to TRBD2. V was clipped by 2 bases and J by 4 bases; unmatched bases: 6. The CDR3 totals 15 residues. Germline V gene data show CDR1 as LGHDT and CDR2 as YNNKEL (reference sequence). In DNA, the CDR3 is TGTGCCAGCAGCCAACCAGCGGGAGGTTTATACGAGCAGTACTTC. Translated: CASSQPAGGLYEQYF.

The chain employs TRBV9 and TRBJ1-2; D not resolved. The CDR3 covers 17 residues. CDR1 is SGDLS, CDR2 YYNGEE, per germline. Trimming shortened V by 0 bases and J by 3 bases, and 18 bases separated the two germline ends. The CDR3 region is CASSVDIRSTTDYGYTF. Here the CDR3 DNA reads TGTGCCAGCAGCGTAGACATCAGATCCACTACAGACTATGGCTACACCTTC.

The chain recombines TRBV4-2 with TRBJ1-1; tentative D call: TRBD1 (5 bases). The length of the CDR3 is 15 residues. Trimming cost V 1 base and J 5 bases, with 14 bases left between them. In germline, CDR1 is LGHNA, CDR2 YNFKEQ. The CDR3 protein is CASSQVSFGGTEAFF. In DNA form, the CDR3 reads TGTGCCAGCAGCCAAGTGAGCTTTGGGGGTACTGAAGCTTTCTTT.

This clonotype occurred a few times. The chain uses TRBV7-9 and TRBJ2-1; TRBD1 agrees at 8 bases. The CDR3 has 14 amino acids. The J segment lost 5 bases and the V segment lost 3 bases, leaving 3 bases of the junction unmatched. Germline CDR1 and CDR2: SEHNR and FQNEAQ (reference sequence). The CDR3 nucleotides read TGTGCCAGCAGCTTCTTGGACAGGGACAATGAGCAGTTCTTC. Its protein product is CASSFLDRDNEQFF.

In its sample, this clonotype was seen a few times. The chain employs TRBV6-1 and TRBJ2-3; D possibly corresponds to TRBD1 (6 bases). Trimming shortened V by 4 bases and J by 2 bases, and 10 bases separated the two germline ends. Looked up from germline, CDR1 is MNHNS and CDR2 is SASEGT. The CDR3 runs to 14 residues. CDR3 protein: CASSGGDNTDTQYF. The CDR3 bases are TGTGCCAGCAGTGGAGGGGACAACACAGATACGCAGTATTTT.

This clonotype was seen repeatedly, ten times or more. One junction end does not reproduce the germline sequence, and a read error may be involved. This chain joins TRBV7-3 and TRBJ2-1; 11 bases line up with TRBD2. Germline V gene data show CDR1 as SGHTA and CDR2 as FQGTGA. CDR3 size: 17 residues. In nucleotides, the CDR3 is TGTGCCAGCAGCTTATCGTTGACTAGCGGGAAATACAATGATCAGTTCTTC. Translated: CASSLSLTSGKYNDQFF.

The chain recombines TRBV28 with TRBJ1-2; D uncertain. Germline-derived CDR1 and CDR2 are MDHEN and SYDVKM. The CDR3 extends over 14 amino acids. V was shortened by 6 bases and J by 8 bases, with 19 bases between the two germline ends. CDR3 loop: CASSPTSSDGGYTF. The CDR3 DNA follows: TGTGCCAGCAGCCCAACCAGCTCAGACGGCGGCTACACCTTC.

A single count supports this clonotype. The chain recombines TRBV7-9 with TRBJ1-2; D is perhaps TRBD1 (5 bases). The V end was cut by 10 bases, the J end by 4 bases, with 19 bases between. Germline V lookup: CDR1 SEHNR, CDR2 FQNEAQ (reference sequence). The CDR3 covers 14 residues. CDR3 DNA sequence: TGTGCCATTTCGCGGTCAGGGCGAATCTATGGCTACACCTTC. The encoded protein is CAISRSGRIYGYTF.

For this clonotype: This is likely a read error, given that the CDR3 carries no conserved phenylalanine or tryptophan at its end. The chain employs TRBV28 and TRBJ2-7; 8 bases match TRBD2. The CDR3 loop spans 13 amino acids. V lost 6 bases, J lost 6 bases, and 7 bases stayed unmatched. Germline CDR1 and CDR2: MDHEN and SYDVKM. As DNA, the CDR3 is TGTGCCAGCAGGCCCGGGACTAGGCGCGAGCAGTACCTC. It is translated as CASRPGTRREQYL.

In this sample, this clonotype turned up a few times. The rearrangement links TRBV5-1 to TRBJ2-1, with 7 nucleotides matching TRBD2. V gave up 3 bases and J gave up 3 bases; unmatched junction bases: 12. Germline V gene sequence: CDR1 SGHRS, CDR2 YFSETQ. The CDR3 contains 17 residues. CDR3 coding DNA: TGCGCCAGCAGCTCCCACCCCGGCGGGAGTGACTACAATGAGCAGTTCTTC. It encodes CASSSHPGGSDYNEQFF.

Points on this clonotype: A read error may produce the germline difference seen at one junction end. J is TRBJ1-2 and V is TRBV5-1; weak D call: TRBD1 (6 bases). Germline V gene sequence: CDR1 SGHRS, CDR2 YFSETQ. CDR3 length: 16 residues. The CDR3 is CASSPRGGLNNYGYTF. DNA of the CDR3: TGCGCCAGCAGCCCCCGGGGGGGGCTAAATAACTACGGCTACACCTTC.

This rearrangement joins TRBV5-6 to TRBJ2-1; 8 bases map to TRBD2. The CDR3 totals 16 residues. With V trimmed by 1 base and J by 1 base, 4 bases remained unmatched. Germline lookup yields CDR1 SGHDT and CDR2 YYEEEE. The CDR3 sequence: CASSLMGTRSYNEQFF. CDR3 bases: TGTGCCAGCAGCTTGATGGGGACTAGGTCCTACAATGAGCAGTTCTTC.

This clonotype has only a few counts. The CDR3 reads CASSQWPGLRNQPQHF. CDR3 coding DNA: TGTGCCAGTAGTCAATGGCCAGGGTTACGCAATCAGCCCCAGCATTTT. V and J are TRBV19 and TRBJ1-5, with D maybe TRBD1 (5 bases). Trimming shortened V by 5 bases and J by 2 bases, and 16 bases separated the two germline ends. Germline assignment: CDR1 LNHDA and CDR2 SQIVND (reference sequence). CDR3 length equals 16 residues. The entire variable domain, with the rest obtained from reference TRBV19 and TRBJ1-5, is as follows: DGGITQSPKYLFRKEGQNVTLSCEQNLNHDAMYWYRQDPGQGLRLIYYSQIVNDFQKGDIAEGYSVSREKKESFPLTVTSAQKNPTAFYLCASSQWPGLRNQPQHFGDGTRLSIL.

The chain carries TRBV19 and TRBJ1-2; TRBD1 agrees at 8 bases. V trimming: 2 bases; J trimming: 7 bases; junction bases outside the gene matches: 3. The CDR3 sequence is 13 residues long. Germline CDR1 is LNHDA and CDR2 is SQIVND (reference sequence). The CDR3 DNA reads TGTGCCAGTAGTATACAGGGGGCGACTGGCTACACCTTC. Encoded protein: CASSIQGATGYTF. Full variable domain (outside the CDR3, taken from reference TRBV19 and TRBJ1-2): DGGITQSPKYLFRKEGQNVTLSCEQNLNHDAMYWYRQDPGQGLRLIYYSQIVNDFQKGDIAEGYSVSREKKESFPLTVTSAQKNPTAFYLCASSIQGATGYTFGSGTRLTVV.

The table lists this clonotype with many counts. The chain joins TRBV11-2 to TRBJ2-5; D is undetermined. This CDR3 region has 12 residues. Germline assignment: CDR1 SGHAT and CDR2 FQNNGV. Deletions cut 0 bases from V and 5 bases from J, with 4 bases between. In nucleotides, the CDR3 is TGTGCCAGCAGCTTAGATTTGGAGACCCAGTACTTC. Encoded protein: CASSLDLETQYF. Using reference TRBV11-2 and TRBJ2-5 for the parts outside the CDR3, the full variable domain is EAGVAQSPRYKIIEKRQSVAFWCNPISGHATLYWYQQILGQGPKLLIQFQNNGVVDDSQLPKDRFSAERLKGVDSTLKIQPAKLEDSAVYLCASSLDLETQYFGPGTRLLVL.

This clonotype showed up many times. The chain joins TRBV11-2 to TRBJ2-7; D not resolved. Germline V CDR1 and CDR2: SGHAT, FQNNGV. The CDR3 is 12 amino acids. V lost 2 bases to trimming and J lost 5 bases, with 7 bases between them. The DNA for the CDR3 is TGTGCCAGCAGCTTAAGAGTTCACGAGCAGTACTTC. Protein: CASSLRVHEQYF.

The chain uses TRBV29-1 and TRBJ1-5; TRBD1 matches at 7 bases. The CDR3 extends over 14 amino acids. Germline CDR1 SQVTM, CDR2 ANQGSEA. The J segment lost 2 bases and the V segment lost 7 bases, leaving 8 bases of the junction unmatched. DNA for the CDR3: TGCAGCGCCTCAGGGGGTACGGGCAATCAGCCCCAGCATTTT. Translated: CSASGGTGNQPQHF.

This clonotype was seen at least ten times. This rearrangement joins TRBV11-2 to TRBJ2-1; 7 nucleotides line up with TRBD2. Unmatched junction bases numbered 8, after V lost 2 bases and J lost 7 bases. This CDR3 contains 15 residues. Germline V gene lookup returns CDR1 SGHAT and CDR2 FQNNGV. The CDR3 nucleotides are TGTGCCAGCAGCTTACTGGGAGGGCCGTATAATGAGCAGTTCTTC. Protein sequence: CASSLLGGPYNEQFF.

This clonotype was seen many times. This chain connects TRBV7-9 to TRBJ2-7; tentatively, D is TRBD1 (5 bases). CDR1 SEHNR and CDR2 FQNEAQ come from the germline V gene (reference sequence). The CDR3 spans 14 residues. V was shortened by 1 base and J by 5 bases, with 12 bases between the two germline ends. CDR3 sequence: CASSLGQGRNEQYF. Here the CDR3 DNA reads TGTGCCAGCAGCTTAGGGCAGGGTCGTAACGAGCAGTACTTC.

The rearrangement links TRBV7-2 to TRBJ1-2; D not resolved. Trimming shortened V by 3 bases and J by 2 bases, and 7 bases separated the two germline ends. The germline V gene has CDR1 SGHTA and CDR2 FQGNSA. The CDR3 extends over 13 amino acids. The CDR3 is CASSFPGNYGYTF. CDR3 coding DNA: TGTGCCAGCAGCTTTCCGGGGAACTATGGCTACACCTTC.

This clonotype was observed a few times. V usage is TRBV6-5 and J usage is TRBJ1-1, with D perhaps TRBD1 (5 bases). The germline V gene has CDR1 MNHEY and CDR2 SVGAGI. Trimming cost V 0 bases and J 3 bases, with 11 bases left between them. The CDR3 loop spans 15 amino acids. This CDR3 reads CASSYSTRGDTEAFF. CDR3 in DNA: TGTGCCAGCAGTTACTCGACCCGAGGGGACACTGAAGCTTTCTTT.

A note on this clonotype: At one boundary the junction diverges from the germline segment, which might be a read error. The chain couples TRBV5-1 to TRBJ1-3, with D perhaps matching TRBD1 (6 bases). CDR1 and CDR2 (germline): SGHRS, YFSETQ. The CDR3 covers 14 residues. CDR3 region: CASSLGQGRDTIYF. CDR3 coding DNA: TGTGCCAGCAGCTTAGGGCAGGGGAGGGACACCATATATTTT.